This paragraph reports one T cell receptor (beta chain). V was clipped by 6 bases and J by 3 bases; unmatched bases: 7. Germline CDR1 is MNHEY and CDR2 is SVGEGT. CDR3 length: 15 amino acids. The table came from immunoSEQ multiplex PCR; TCRdb's copy has only in-frame clones and leaves some out. The sample records 200,000 to 300,000 clones, 80% to 90% being singletons. This specimen belongs to a study of blood T cell repertoires in COVID-19. Across the study: Italy, Spain and the United States were the sources of the convalescent and acute COVID-19 samples.

The V and J genes are TRBV6-2 or TRBV6-3 and TRBJ2-3, with 9 bases that match TRBD1. The clonotype originates from a man in his forties who had recovered from COVID-19. Sequenced: peripheral blood. This CDR3 reads CASSAPGQGTDTQYF. In nucleotides, the CDR3 is TGTGCCAGCAGCGCGCCGGGACAGGGTACAGATACGCAGTATTTT.